This passage covers 14 T cell receptor beta chains from one sample sequenced in a study. TCRdb analysed the RT-PCR reads with MiXCR anew, one entry per CDR3 protein. Of about 680,000 distinct CDR3 sequences in the sample, about 14% were seen once. The specimen was memory CD4+ T cells from blood. Source of these receptors: a female donor in good health, serving as a healthy control.

The J gene is TRBJ1-2, the V gene TRBV20-1, with D perhaps matching TRBD1 (5 bases). Germline V gene data show CDR1 as DFQATT and CDR2 as SNEGSKA (reference sequence). The CDR3 covers 13 residues. V lost 3 bases, J lost 5 bases, and 13 bases lay in between. CDR3 bases: TGCAGTGCTAGGGCAGGGTTCCGGTATGGCTACACCTTC. Its protein product is CSARAGFRYGYTF.

The chain is built from TRBV28 and TRBJ1-5, with a tentative D call TRBD1 (5 bases). The CDR3 contains 15 residues. Per the germline V gene, CDR1 is MDHEN and CDR2 is SYDVKM. The germline V and J ends were trimmed by 6 bases and 2 bases, with 14 bases remaining between them. Here the CDR3 reads CASRGDRWGNQPQHF. Here the CDR3 DNA reads TGTGCCAGCAGAGGGGACCGTTGGGGCAATCAGCCCCAGCATTTT.

The chain joins TRBV6-6 to TRBJ1-3, with D possibly matching TRBD1 (5 bases). Trimming pared 2 bases from V and 3 bases from J, leaving 11 bases between. Germline CDR1 and CDR2: MNHNY and SVGAGI (reference sequence). The CDR3 consists of 15 residues. CDR3 sequence (DNA): TGTGCCAGCAGTTACGCCCCGGGGGGTGGAAACACCATATATTTT. Its translation is CASSYAPGGGNTIYF.

The rearrangement links TRBV13 to TRBJ2-5, with D possibly TRBD1 on 5 matching bases. This CDR3 has 13 amino acids. In germline, CDR1 is PRHDT, CDR2 FYEKMQ (reference sequence). The germline V and J ends were trimmed by 4 bases and 4 bases, with 10 bases remaining between them. The CDR3 DNA reads as TGTGCCAGCAGCTACAGGTTTGGAGAGACCCAGTACTTC. Translated, it gives CASSYRFGETQYF.

This clonotype has a handful of counts. V is TRBV4-1 and J is TRBJ2-1; D is unresolved. The CDR3 covers 16 residues. Trimming left V 2 bases short and J 0 bases short, with 11 bases between. The germline gives CDR1 MGHRA, CDR2 YSYEKL. CDR3 amino acids: CASSQIDILSYNEQFF. CDR3 bases: TGCGCCAGCAGCCAAATCGACATTCTCTCCTACAATGAGCAGTTCTTC.

This clonotype was counted ten times or more. The chain combines TRBV12-3 or TRBV12-4 with TRBJ2-5, with D perhaps TRBD1 or TRBD2 (5 bases each). V dropped 8 bases and J dropped 4 bases, with 14 bases sitting between them. The CDR3 is 13 amino acids. The CDR3 here is CASGPSGLETQYF. DNA for the CDR3: TGTGCCAGCGGCCCCTCGGGGCTAGAGACCCAGTACTTC.

This clonotype was observed a few times. The V gene is TRBV20-1, the J gene TRBJ2-1; D is ambiguous. This CDR3 has 11 amino acids. V lost 6 bases, J lost 9 bases, and 12 bases lay in between. Germline CDR1 is DFQATT and CDR2 is SNEGSKA (reference sequence). In DNA form, the CDR3 reads TGCAGTGCCTCCCGTCCTGGTGAGCAGTTCTTC. Protein: CSASRPGEQFF.

This clonotype was seen only a few times. It is likely a read error, because the conserved phenylalanine at the end of the CDR3 is missing. This chain connects TRBV9 to TRBJ1-6, with D unclear. The CDR3 sequence is 14 residues long. V lost 0 bases, J lost 8 bases, and 9 bases lay in between. Germline loops: CDR1 SGDLS, CDR2 YYNGEE. The CDR3 reads CASSVVDDYSPLHL. The CDR3 nucleotides read TGTGCCAGCAGCGTAGTCGACGATTATTCACCCCTCCACTTG.

The chain is built from TRBV20-1 and TRBJ2-2; 11 positions match TRBD2. This CDR3 spans 14 amino acids. Germline CDR1 and CDR2: DFQATT and SNEGSKA (reference sequence). Trimming took 6 bases from V and 6 from J; bases not matched to a gene: 6. The CDR3 loop is CSATSGRLAGELFF. The CDR3, as DNA: TGCAGTGCCACTAGCGGGAGATTGGCCGGGGAGCTGTTTTTT.

This clonotype was counted a few times. The rearrangement links TRBV12-3 or TRBV12-4 to TRBJ2-2, with a weak D call TRBD1 (6 bases). CDR3 size: 15 residues. V lost 8 bases, J lost 1 base, and 14 bases lay in between. The CDR3 nucleotides are TGTGCCAGCGGGAGACAGGTCCAGAACACCGGGGAGCTGTTTTTT. It specifies CASGRQVQNTGELFF.

The chain uses TRBV7-2 and TRBJ2-3; D is perhaps TRBD2 (5 bases). The CDR3 loop spans 16 amino acids. The ends were cut back, 8 bases at V and 1 base at J, with 19 bases in the middle. The germline gives CDR1 SGHTA, CDR2 FQGNSA. The CDR3 region has the DNA TGTGCCAGCGGCCGGAATGGAGCGGAGGGCACAGATACGCAGTATTTT. It encodes CASGRNGAEGTDTQYF.

Regarding this clonotype: A much larger clone lies one base from this, so it may be a read error. This chain joins TRBV20-1 and TRBJ1-1, with D unclear. The germline V gene has CDR1 DFQATT and CDR2 SNEGSKA (reference sequence). This CDR3 is 12 amino acids long. This CDR3 is CSARVQNTVAFF. The CDR3 nucleotides read TGCAGTGCTAGAGTCCAGAACACTGTAGCTTTCTTT.

This clonotype was picked up a small number of times. One end of the junction does not line up with germline, which may come from a read error. The chain couples TRBV20-1 to TRBJ2-7; TRBD2 matches 9 bases. Germline CDR1 and CDR2: DFQATT and SNEGSKA (reference sequence). The CDR3 is made up of 12 amino acids. The CDR3 region has the DNA TGTTCTCGGCGGGAGGGCCCCTACGAGCAGTACTTC. The encoded protein is CSRREGPYEQYF.

The chain employs TRBV6-5 and TRBJ1-1; 7 bases are shared with TRBD1. The CDR3 runs 16 residues. V lost 2 bases and J lost 5; bases outside the gene matches: 11. Germline V gene data show CDR1 as MNHEY and CDR2 as SVGAGI. CDR3 region: CASSYEGQSLWTEAFF. DNA for the CDR3: TGTGCCAGCAGTTACGAGGGACAGTCCCTCTGGACTGAAGCTTTCTTT.